The rows below give T cell receptor beta chains drawn from one sample of a study of monozygotic twins with inflammatory bowel disease. TCRdb reprocessed the 5' RACE reads, keeping one entry per CDR3 protein, no DNA. This sample's clone table lists about 330,000 distinct CDR3 sequences. The sample comprised blood. These receptor sequences come from a human donor with ulcerative colitis or Crohn's disease, or a healthy co-twin of an affected twin (not recorded which). CDR3s include the opening cysteine and the closing phenylalanine or tryptophan.

V gene	J gene	CDR3 protein
TRBV12-3/TRBV12-4	TRBJ1-2	CASSSGAAPYGYTF
TRBV11-1	TRBJ2-1	CASSLLASGMYSTTNEQFF
TRBV11-2	TRBJ2-7	CASRPRGASSYEQYF
TRBV10-3	TRBJ2-1	CAISEIGNEQFF
TRBV5-1	TRBJ1-1	CASARWQNTEAFF
TRBV5-1	TRBJ2-7	CASSHTDSASYEQYF
TRBV4-1	TRBJ1-6	CASSQATVALTPLHF
TRBV6-6	TRBJ1-1	CASSYGTLPTEAFF
TRBV10-3	TRBJ1-3	CAISPRQIESGNTIYF
TRBV27	TRBJ1-2	CATRTGEGYGYTF
TRBV28	TRBJ2-3	CASTLLTDADTQYF
TRBV5-1	TRBJ1-5	CASSLGGPQPQHF
TRBV3-1	TRBJ2-1	CASSTYSSYNEQFF
TRBV25-1	TRBJ2-1	CASSLGGRSPDNEQFF
TRBV27	TRBJ2-3	CASSPNFLAGRDTQYF
TRBV4-1	TRBJ1-1	CASSQEPGQGAVTEAFF
TRBV20-1	TRBJ1-4	CSASLLGSSEKLFF
TRBV12-3/TRBV12-4	TRBJ1-5	CASSPGQGYDQPQHF